What follows are 2 T cell receptor beta chains derived from one specimen sequenced in a study of neurological immune-mediated disorders. TCRdb used MiXCR to reprocess the 5' RACE reads, holding one entry per CDR3 protein. In the table there are some 65,000 distinct CDR3 sequences, 4.1% of which are singletons. Source material: PBMCs. All receptors derive from a man in his fifties with multiple sclerosis.

This clonotype was detected many times. The V gene is TRBV20-1, the J gene TRBJ2-3; D tentatively reads TRBD1 or TRBD2 (6 bases each). The CDR3 runs to 12 residues. The V and J ends lost 2 bases and 11 bases respectively, with 14 bases between them. Germline-derived CDR1 and CDR2 are DFQATT and SNEGSKA (reference sequence). CDR3 in DNA: TGCAGTGCTAGATCTGGGGGGCCCTGGCAGTATTTT. Protein: CSARSGGPWQYF.

This clonotype was seen ten or more times. CDR3 in DNA: TGTGCCAGCAGTTACTGGGTGTCGGGGGGGGCGAGCACCGGGGAGCTGTTTTTT. This encodes CASSYWVSGGASTGELFF. The chain has TRBV6-5 and TRBJ2-2, with 8 nucleotides matching TRBD2. Trimming took 1 base from V and 4 from J; bases not matched to a gene: 11. The CDR3 length is 18 residues. Germline values: CDR1 MNHEY, CDR2 SVGAGI.